The 26 T cell receptor beta chains below were found in one sample sequenced in a study of blood T cells in healthy people across ages. The use of a sample-barcoded 5' primer and a J-beta primer mix characterized a second PCR of roughly 7 to 11 cycles. From the 5' RACE reads, TCRdb called clonotypes with MiXCR, one entry per CDR3 protein. The repertoire has roughly 1,800,000 distinct CDR3 sequences, roughly 50% of them found once; the top ten carry around 2.1%. Sequenced material: blood. Every receptor here comes from a woman aged 40 to 55 in good health.

The chain has TRBV5-1 and TRBJ1-6; D remains unclear. This CDR3 is built from 18 residues. Trimming stripped 0 bases from V and 0 bases from J, with 13 bases between. Germline CDR1 reads SGHRS; CDR2 reads YFSETQ. In DNA form, the CDR3 reads TGCGCCAGCAGCTTGGATGGCTGGAGGAGCTCCTATAATTCACCCCTCCACTTT. It yields the protein CASSLDGWRSSYNSPLHF.

V usage is TRBV20-1 and J usage is TRBJ1-1; tentatively, D is TRBD1 (6 bases). The germline gives CDR1 DFQATT, CDR2 SNEGSKA (reference sequence). This CDR3 is 13 amino acids long. Trimming took 6 bases from V and 5 from J, leaving 16 bases between them. The CDR3 loop is CSARTAPGTEAFF. As DNA, the CDR3 is TGCAGTGCCAGGACAGCCCCAGGAACTGAAGCTTTCTTT.

The V call is TRBV6-2 or TRBV6-3, the J call TRBJ2-3, with TRBD2 identical over 12 bases. Germline loops: CDR1 MNHEY, CDR2 SVGEGT. Trimming removed 4 bases from V and 4 bases from J; junction bases left unmatched: 12. There are 18 residues in the CDR3. The CDR3 is CASSFTGTSGLRADTQYF. The CDR3 coding sequence is TGTGCCAGCAGTTTTACCGGGACTAGCGGGCTCCGGGCAGATACGCAGTATTTT.

The genes are TRBV6-5 and TRBJ2-7, with 8 bases fitting TRBD1. This CDR3 is 15 amino acids long. Per germline, CDR1 MNHEY and CDR2 SVGAGI. Trimming cost V 6 bases and J 2 bases; bases outside gene matches: 9. CDR3 amino acids: CASSQRTGFTYEQYF. CDR3 nucleotide sequence: TGTGCCAGCAGCCAAAGGACAGGGTTTACCTACGAGCAGTACTTC.

In its sample, this clonotype was seen many times. V is TRBV7-2 and J is TRBJ2-5; 9 bases map to TRBD1. Germline V lookup: CDR1 SGHTA, CDR2 FQGNSA. This CDR3 has 15 amino acids. Trimming took 1 base from V and 6 from J; bases not matched to a gene: 6. Here the CDR3 reads CASSLDGTGSKTQYF. CDR3 nucleotides: TGTGCCAGCAGCTTAGACGGGACAGGGTCGAAGACCCAGTACTTC.

The J gene is TRBJ2-7, the V gene TRBV9; no reliable D call. The length of the CDR3 is 15 residues. The germline V gene encodes CDR1 SGDLS and CDR2 YYNGEE. V lost 4 bases, J lost 7 bases, and 21 bases lay in between. CDR3 nucleotides: TGTGCCAGCAGCCCAGCCCCCAACTCCTACAATGAGCAGTACTTC. Its protein is CASSPAPNSYNEQYF.

V gene TRBV28 combines with J gene TRBJ2-7; 11 positions match TRBD2. This CDR3 has 14 residues. Losses at the gene ends were 6 bases for V and 3 bases for J; bases not matched to a gene: 4. The germline gives CDR1 MDHEN, CDR2 SYDVKM. The chain's CDR3 is CASRDSGGVYEQYF. DNA for the CDR3: TGTGCCAGCAGAGATAGCGGGGGGGTCTACGAGCAGTACTTC.

The rearrangement links TRBV10-2 to TRBJ2-7, with D hard to call. The CDR3 is 14 amino acids. V lost 2 bases and J 7 bases, leaving 15 bases between the germline ends. Germline V gene data show CDR1 as WSHSY and CDR2 as SAAADI. Here the CDR3 reads CASSELLPHNEQYF. DNA for the CDR3: TGCGCCAGCAGTGAGCTCCTCCCCCACAATGAGCAGTACTTC.

A remark on this clonotype: A read error may be the cause here, since a much bigger clone is one base away. The chain is built from TRBV7-9 and TRBJ2-5, with a weak D call TRBD1 (5 bases). The CDR3 totals 12 residues. CDR1 SEHNR and CDR2 FQNEAQ come from the germline V gene (reference sequence). V shed 6 bases and J shed 7 bases, with 12 bases lying between them. This CDR3 is CASSSEGATQYF. CDR3 coding DNA: TGTGCCAGCAGTTCCGAAGGGGCGACCCAGTACTTC.

The chain links TRBV6-2 or TRBV6-3 to TRBJ1-5; the D is unclear. Germline V gene sequence: CDR1 MNHEY, CDR2 SVGEGT. The CDR3 loop spans 13 amino acids. V was pared by 8 bases and J by 0 bases, with 8 bases between. CDR3 amino acids: CASSPVSNQPQHF. CDR3 DNA: TGTGCCAGCTCACCGGTTAGCAATCAGCCCCAGCATTTT.

This chain links TRBV20-1 with TRBJ2-3, with no clear D. Germline loops: CDR1 DFQATT, CDR2 SNEGSKA (reference sequence). The V gene lost 6 bases and the J gene lost 6 bases, with 10 bases spanning the gap. The CDR3 contains 11 residues. The CDR3 sequence: CSARKVDTQYF. As DNA, the CDR3 is TGCAGTGCAAGAAAGGTGGATACGCAGTATTTT.

The chain joins TRBV29-1 to TRBJ2-2; D is undetermined. This CDR3 region has 13 residues. V dropped 3 bases and J dropped 1 base, with 6 bases sitting between them. CDR1 is SQVTM, CDR2 ANQGSEA, per germline. The CDR3 loop is CSVDVGNTGELFF. The CDR3 DNA sequence: TGCAGCGTTGATGTAGGGAACACCGGGGAGCTGTTTTTT.

The gene calls are TRBV6-1 and TRBJ2-1, with TRBD2 matching over 8 bases. Germline V gene data show CDR1 as MNHNS and CDR2 as SASEGT. The CDR3 has 16 residues. Unmatched junction bases numbered 5, after V lost 1 base and J lost 3 bases. In DNA, the CDR3 is TGTGCCAGCAGTGAAGAAAGCGGGGGTTACTACAATGAGCAGTTCTTC. This codes for CASSEESGGYYNEQFF.

This clonotype was seen ten or more times. Compared with germline, one end of the junction differs, possibly owing to a read error. The chain links TRBV5-1 to TRBJ2-3, with D possibly being TRBD1 or TRBD2 (7 bases each). From germline, CDR1 is SGHRS and CDR2 YFSETQ. This CDR3 is 13 amino acids long. In DNA form, the CDR3 reads TGTGCCAGCAGCGGGACAGGCACAGATACGCAGTATTTT. Residues: CASSGTGTDTQYF. The full variable domain, rest sourced from reference TRBV5-1 and TRBJ2-3, is KAGVTQTPRYLIKTRGQQVTLSCSPISGHRSVSWYQQTPGQGLQFLFEYFSETQRNKGNFPGRFSGRQFSNSRSEMNVSTLELGDSALYLCASSGTGTDTQYFGPGTRLTVL.

The chain is built from TRBV27 and TRBJ1-2; 7 positions match TRBD1. Germline V CDR1 and CDR2: MNHEY, SMNVEV (reference sequence). The CDR3 consists of 15 residues. Trimming removed 4 bases from V and 8 bases from J; junction bases left unmatched: 13. This chain's CDR3 is CASSSRTGETGGYTF. The CDR3, as DNA: TGTGCCAGCAGTTCTCGAACAGGGGAAACGGGGGGCTACACCTTC.

This clonotype was seen a few times. The V gene is TRBV29-1, the J gene TRBJ2-5; the D is unclear. V was trimmed by 4 bases and J by 1 base, leaving 7 bases between them. Germline-derived CDR1 and CDR2 are SQVTM and ANQGSEA. CDR3 length equals 12 residues. The CDR3 is CSVADGQETQYF. The CDR3 coding sequence is TGCAGCGTTGCCGACGGCCAAGAGACCCAGTACTTC. The full variable domain, its missing parts supplied by reference TRBV29-1 and TRBJ2-5, is SAVISQKPSRDICQRGTSLTIQCQVDSQVTMMFWYRQQPGQSLTLIATANQGSEATYESGFVIDKFPISRPNLTFSTLTVSNMSPEDSSIYLCSVADGQETQYFGPGTRLLVL.

The chain couples TRBV25-1 to TRBJ2-7; D ambiguous. The CDR3 extends over 10 amino acids. The germline V gene encodes CDR1 MGHDK and CDR2 SYGVNS. Trimming stripped 3 bases from V and 6 bases from J, with 3 bases between. Here the CDR3 DNA reads TGTGCCAGCAGTGAGCGCGAGCAGTACTTC. It specifies CASSEREQYF.

The chain joins TRBV4-2 to TRBJ2-1, with D perhaps TRBD2 (5 bases). CDR1 is LGHNA and CDR2 is YNFKEQ in the germline V gene. The length of the CDR3 is 16 residues. V lost 0 bases and J lost 10, with 19 bases in between. The CDR3 is CASSQEVGSGSYEQFF. The CDR3 nucleotides read TGTGCCAGCAGCCAAGAGGTAGGGTCGGGAAGCTACGAGCAGTTCTTC.

The rearrangement links TRBV11-2 to TRBJ2-1; TRBD1 matches 7 bases. The CDR3 contains 15 residues. Germline lookup yields CDR1 SGHAT and CDR2 FQNNGV. The V and J ends lost 4 bases and 4 bases, in that order; junction bases with no gene match: 7. This CDR3 is CASSSFDRAYNEQFF. The CDR3 nucleotides read TGTGCCAGCAGCTCCTTCGACAGGGCTTACAATGAGCAGTTCTTC.

The genes are TRBV27 and TRBJ2-7; no clear D gene. This CDR3 has 14 amino acids. Trimming stripped 5 bases from V and 2 bases from J, with 13 bases between. The germline V gene encodes CDR1 MNHEY and CDR2 SMNVEV (reference sequence). CDR3: CASSRPTDTYEQYF. CDR3 in DNA: TGTGCCAGCAGTCGGCCCACCGATACCTACGAGCAGTACTTC.

This clonotype was found a few times. This chain connects TRBV15 to TRBJ2-4; the D gene could be TRBD1 or TRBD2 (6 bases each). Germline V CDR1 and CDR2: LNHNV, YYDKDF (reference sequence). This CDR3 comprises 17 residues. Trimming stripped 7 bases from V and 1 base from J, with 20 bases between. The CDR3 DNA is TGTGCCACCACCAGCAATCGGGGGCGTACGGCCAAAAACATTCAGTACTTC. Translating it yields CATTSNRGRTAKNIQYF.

The chain couples TRBV4-3 to TRBJ2-7; D is unclear. The DNA end lines up better with TRBJ2-5; the J call may be wrong. Per germline, CDR1 LGHNA and CDR2 YSLEER. The CDR3 is 14 amino acids. The CDR3 sequence is CASSQDAALETQYF. Written as DNA, the CDR3 is TGCGCCAGCAGCCAAGATGCGGCTCTAGAGACCCAGTACTTC.

The DNA for the CDR3 is TGCGCCAGCAGCCAAGATTTGCGGGGGTCCTACAATGAGCAGTTCTTC. This gives the protein CASSQDLRGSYNEQFF. The V gene is TRBV4-3, the J gene TRBJ2-1; 7 bases match TRBD2. J gave up 1 base and V 0 bases, and 3 bases lay outside the gene matches. This CDR3 is built from 16 residues. Germline CDR1 reads LGHNA; CDR2 reads YSLEER.

This clonotype was observed a single time. This chain joins TRBV6-2 or TRBV6-3 and TRBJ1-2; D not resolved. CDR3 length: 12 residues. CDR1 MNHEY and CDR2 SVGEGT come from the germline V gene. The ends were cut back, 9 bases at V and 8 bases at J, with 16 bases in the middle. This CDR3 reads CASLGGFGGYTF. CDR3 nucleotide sequence: TGTGCCAGTCTGGGTGGATTCGGAGGCTACACCTTC.

The V gene is TRBV15, the J gene TRBJ1-6; a weak D match, TRBD1 (5 bases). CDR1 LNHNV and CDR2 YYDKDF come from the germline V gene (reference sequence). The CDR3 has 15 amino acids. V lost 0 bases and J lost 3, with 6 bases in between. CDR3 coding DNA: TGTGCCACCAGCAGAGATCAGGGCTATAATTCACCCCTCCACTTT. This codes for CATSRDQGYNSPLHF.

The chain combines TRBV6-6 with TRBJ1-1; no clear D. The CDR3 is 13 amino acids. Between the trimmed V and J ends, which lost 5 bases and 4 bases, there was a span of 11 bases. CDR1 and CDR2 (germline): MNHNY, SVGAGI (reference sequence). The CDR3: CASSRKPTTEAFF. The CDR3 DNA sequence: TGTGCCAGCAGTCGCAAACCTACCACTGAAGCTTTCTTT.